This T cell receptor (beta chain) was retrieved from a study of cytomegalovirus exposure and HLA in healthy donors (dated by TCRdb to about 2017). For context, the study as a whole: According to an earlier analysis of around 600 of the donors, some 170 million T cells yielded roughly 110 million unique TCR beta sequences and less than 300 Gb of sequence data. Approximately 330 gigabases of sequencing data and around 80 million unique TCR sequences made up an early release that covered nearly 650 HLA-typed donors. Of the roughly 390 genotyped donors, 75% to 85% were placed in the genetic ancestry cluster associated with self-reported Caucasian donors. The study was designed to test whether signatures of past pathogen exposure could be identified by cataloging public T cell receptors. The study profiled the T cell repertoires of about 720 subjects by immunosequencing and related them to cytomegalovirus serostatus. Along with the approximately 700-subject first cohort, a separate validation cohort of over a hundred different subjects was used. High-throughput TCR immunosequencing, statistical association of individual TCRs with disease status, and machine learning were combined to predict cytomegalovirus infection status. A later analysis re-examined previously published TCR beta repertoires from hundreds of donors and added high-resolution HLA genotyping to investigate patterns of TCR occurrence. Rather than drawing on any new phenotypic data, the later analysis identified candidate immune exposures from TCR beta sequences and the way those sequences occurred across donors. An earlier analysis of 500 to 650 of the donors applied high-throughput TCR beta sequencing to assess whether each TCR beta V gene segment acted as functional or pseudogenic. Donor age, sex, ethnicity and CMV serostatus were compiled together with the repertoire data. In a later genetic analysis, genome-wide SNP genotypes for about three fifths of the roughly 670 donors were used, and that subset was treated as a discovery cohort. All discovery cohort repertoires had been generated using a single sequencing platform. HLA typing included class I and class II loci at four-digit resolution. Typing coverage differed by locus: A, B, C, DRB1 and DQB1 were typed in roughly 629-630 donors, DQA1 in roughly 510, DPA1 in around 600, and DPB1 in just under 480. Four to six DR-DQ haplotypes were handled as single units for association and clustering, since linkage in the cohort was strong. Across around 400 genotyped donors of the cohort, an average of roughly 200,000 unique TCR beta nucleotide sequences per donor were sequenced, and roughly 20% of those sequences were non-productive. Overall study outcomes, separate from this receptor: A later genetic analysis associated a missense DCLRE1C variant with V-gene and J-gene trimming of TCR beta chains, and an independent cohort replicated the association. Immune exposure information for the cohort was limited to CMV serostatus. Specific HLA alleles were associated with some 15,000 TCR beta sequences at a false discovery rate of 0.05 in a later analysis. According to a later analysis, parvovirus B19, influenza, CMV and Epstein-Barr virus appeared linked to several top co-occurrence clusters. Correlated functional status among segregating V segments might be attributable to linkage disequilibrium, but an unknown experimental factor could not be ruled out. A cluster of highly shared sequence variants was judged likely to represent a technical artifact of the sequencing pipeline. This cohort had only TCR beta chains sequenced, and the lack of alpha or paired-chain data limited which features could be detected. In both the original and validation cohorts, the classifier was reported to diagnose cytomegalovirus status with high specificity and sensitivity. The authors suggested that the approach could potentially be extended to other disease states and immunological phenotypes. Because counts were too low, 15 or so rarely observed V segments, including chromosome 9 orphons, were excluded from the earlier analysis of a few hundred of the donors. In vitro tests confirmed that a few of the cytomegalovirus-associated TCR beta chains recognize cytomegalovirus antigens. Compared with equally common non-associated chains, HLA-associated TCR beta chains in a later analysis were more clonally expanded and had lower generation probabilities. In a later genetic analysis, fewer N-insertions in productive TCRs were reported among donors in an Asian-associated ancestry cluster than the roughly 700-donor mean. The study gave a list of over 150 TCR beta chains associated with cytomegalovirus. The presence/absence analyses assumed that sequencing depth was roughly uniform across donors, and that assumption may not be true. HLA typing was unavailable for some donors at each locus, so association tests used only the typed subset. When HLA alleles, especially DR and DQ, strongly co-occurred, attributing TCR associations to individual alleles was difficult. Across donors, most TCR sequences were observed very rarely, whereas some public TCRs were present in many individuals. A further reported finding was that TCR beta sequences accurately predicted the HLA-A and HLA-B alleles for most subjects in the first cohort. In a later analysis, TCR association rates were found to vary across HLA loci, with the most associated TCRs seen for DRB1 alleles and the fewest for HLA-C alleles. Most CMV-associated TCR beta chains appeared to be HLA-restricted in a later analysis, and the HLA associations seemed to be driven largely by CMV exposure. An earlier analysis of some 590 of the donors showed that most TCR beta V segments appeared in productive rearrangements either about 87% or about 30% of the time, which broadly matched IMGT annotations.

Libraries were built with the immunoSEQ multiplex PCR assay. For the multiplex PCR, a mixture combining 60 forward primers for TCR Vbeta segments and 13 reverse primers for TCR Jbeta segments was used. The CDR3 region of rearranged TCR beta genes was amplified from genomic DNA with a multiplex PCR assay. Amplified TCR beta libraries were sequenced as 87-base-pair reads on the Illumina HiSeq System. The original methods were these. Across the 640 or so repertoires, a later analysis counted around 80 million unique TCR beta chains, roughly 11 million of which were shared by at least two donors. Raw reads were error-corrected and collapsed into unique sequences with a nearest-neighbor algorithm that merged closely related sequences to remove PCR and sequencing errors. CDR3 sequences were aligned to IMGT reference sequences to assign V, D and J gene segments. For a sequence to be retained, a match of at least six nucleotides was required to both a V gene segment and a J gene segment. Rearrangements were called productive when the CDR3 lacked stop codons and stayed in frame with V and J; all others were non-productive. CDR3 was defined according to IMGT convention as the region running from the second conserved V-encoded cysteine to the conserved J-encoded phenylalanine. The earlier analysis of approximately 590 of the donors excluded any sequence lacking an unambiguous match to a single V gene segment. An earlier analysis of just under 600 of the donors called V segments functional above 56.7% productive rearrangements and segregating when the between-donor standard deviation exceeded 5%. To diagnose cytomegalovirus status from the catalog of TCR beta chain sequences, a statistical classification framework was built. In a later analysis, TCR nucleotide sequences were compared against IMGT/GENE-DB human TR gene sequences so that V and J genes could be assigned. In a later analysis, CDR3 sequences and most-parsimonious VDJ recombination scenarios were assigned using the TCRdist pipeline. In a later analysis, every TCR beta chain was defined by the combination of its CDR3 amino acid sequence and its V-gene family, and reads without a unique V-gene family were dropped. As a way to deal with suspected cross-contamination and a sequencing artifact, a later analysis dropped 450 to 700 nucleotide sequences that were highly shared and had low generation probability. For each public chain, a later analysis derived a clonal expansion index from normalized ranks of inferred template counts within each repertoire. Generation probabilities in a later analysis came from a VDJ recombination model fitted to out-of-frame rearrangements, and those results were checked against IGoR. In a later analysis, TCR-TCR, TCR-HLA and TCR-CMV co-occurrence was scored with hypergeometric tests, and a repertoire-size bias correction was applied to TCR pairs. A later analysis estimated false discovery rates by permuting HLA or CMV assignments 20 times. In a later analysis, co-occurring TCRs were grouped using DBSCAN, with TCRdist sequence similarity added in when clustering inside HLA-allele-positive subsets. Co-occurrence clustering excluded repertoires with fewer than 30,000 or more than 120,000 public chains, plus five with anomalous nucleotide sharing. TCRdb retrieved this table from immuneACCESS and kept in-frame rearrangements only. Not all clones are present; in checked studies, unresolved V genes account for under half, and no reason is known for the remainder. V, J and clone size are taken as reported in that table, and D and trimming were inferred from the DNA itself. This sample comprises 140,000 to 150,000 clones, roughly a tenth of them detected only once. The ten largest clones capture approximately 2% of the sample.

The cohort comprised several hundred healthy bone marrow donors. At the time of sampling, every cohort member was nominally healthy, though immune exposures that went unrecorded were likely present. The donor tested CMV seronegative, placing the donor among the 350 to 400 seronegative members of the cohort. A peripheral blood sample was provided by each donor, and peripheral blood mononuclear cells were used for TCR beta sequencing. Genomic DNA was extracted from the blood cell samples with the Qiagen DNeasy Blood Extraction Kit. Points on this clone: Which antigen it targets is not known. Per-base qualities were not stored, and no clone one base away is much larger.

The clonotype was recovered from a male donor in good health and CMV-seronegative. The sequenced sample was PBMCs.

The CDR3 corresponds to CASSQYGGASEQFF. The sequenced DNA is TGCGCCAGCAGCCAATACGGGGGGGCCAGTGAGCAGTTCTTC. This chain is built from TRBV4-3 and TRBJ2-1; the junction holds 8 bases that match TRBD2. V trim: 2 bases; J trim: 9 bases; unmatched bases: 6. Looking up the germline V gene yields CDR1 LGHNA and CDR2 YSLEER. The CDR3 numbers 14 residues from cysteine through phenylalanine. CDR3 DNA is the only sequence kept; it has 42 bases, read in frame from the first base.